This TCR beta chain originates from a study of spatial heterogeneity in lung cancer (dated by TCRdb to the late 2010s). Study-level background: More beta-chain than alpha-chain transcripts were consistently detected, likely reflecting higher beta-chain transcript abundance. Both alpha and beta chains were TCR-sequenced in a few hundred tumor regions, about 69 matched nontumor lung samples and roughly 50 PBMC samples obtained at surgery. The study linked features of the TCR repertoire to counts of nonsynonymous mutations, which were determined by whole-exome sequencing of tumor tissue. In non-small cell lung cancer, the study made a quantitative comparison of TCR alpha and beta repertoires among multiple tumor regions, matched nontumor lung and blood. In the raw uncorrected reads, each unique combination of TCR and UMI appeared on average more than ten times.

In the case of this clonotype: Its antigen remains unidentified. This may stem from a read error, because a much larger clone lies one nucleotide away.

Including cysteine and phenylalanine, the CDR3 has 14 amino acids. Only the CDR3 part of the read is kept: 42 bases, read in frame from the first base. The germline V gene provides CDR1 SGHAT and CDR2 FQNNGV. Library preparation employed 5' RACE. These reads were obtained on a NextSeq 500. To allow correction of PCR and sequencing errors, the TCR library protocol tagged every TCR cDNA molecule with a unique molecular identifier. For the original study's pipeline: TCR identification, UMI-based error correction and CDR3 extraction were all carried out with Decombinator tools. TCRs above a frequency of 2 per 1,000, corresponding to the top 1% of the tumor frequency distribution, were defined as expanded. Rényi diversity was computed with the R vegan package after subsampling each repertoire 100 times to 5,000 TCRs. CDR3 similarity networks were built from amino acid triplet string-kernel similarity, with CDR3s being connected when pairwise similarity was above 0.82. Using fastp trimming at Q25 and MiXCR clonotype assembly, TCRdb reanalyzed the public sequencing data and kept in-frame beta chains. Entries that share a CDR3 protein sequence are merged under the most common genes and DNA. The V and J calls come from TCRdb's annotation, not from the publication. The sample profile shows under 50,000 distinct CDR3 sequences; approximately 5.2% of them were found once. Of the sample, about a quarter is held by the ten largest clones.

The full study reports these points: Additional single-cell paired TCR alpha and beta sequencing was considered necessary to confirm, at a functional level, the hypothesis that regional TCRs recognize regional mutations. Ubiquitous expanded tumor TCRs were detected in blood more often at tumor resection than at routine follow-up.

The meaning of the sample's time point label: sample taken at primary tumor resection. Without any cell sorting, TCR sequencing was performed on whole RNA extracted either from tumor and nontumor lung tissue or from cryopreserved PBMC samples. Donors were 72 patients with early-stage, untreated non-small cell lung cancer from the lung TRACERx cohort. Only patients for whom sufficient RNA was available from at least two tumor regions were selected for TCR sequencing. The starting material was PBMCs, obtained at surgery. The rearranged chain carries TRBV11-2 and TRBJ2-5, and TRBD1 aligns with 8 junction nucleotides. The TCR comes from a female donor with early-stage non-small cell lung cancer. The encoded CDR3 is CASRRIRGRETQNF. The nucleotide sequence reads TGTGCCAGCAGACGTATCAGGGGGCGAGAGACCCAGAACTTC.